These 20 T cell receptor beta chains came from one sample sequenced in a study of cytomegalovirus exposure and HLA in healthy donors. PCR involved 60 Vbeta and 13 Jbeta primers. The repertoire was sequenced with immunoSEQ multiplex PCR; TCRdb's copy has only in-frame clones and lacks some. The sample has approximately 180,000 clones; 75% to 85% are singletons. Sequenced sample: PBMCs. These receptors were collected from a woman aged 25 to 39 in good health and CMV-seropositive.

The chain joins TRBV7-8 to TRBJ1-2; D is uncertain. The CDR3 totals 13 residues. V lost 1 base, J lost 2 bases, and 5 bases lay in between. Germline loops: CDR1 SGHVS, CDR2 FQNEAQ. Here the CDR3 reads CASSLVSNYGYTF. The DNA of the CDR3 is TGTGCCAGCAGCTTAGTAAGCAACTATGGCTACACCTTC.

This clone has a single count. The chain employs TRBV4-1 and TRBJ2-3; 11 positions match TRBD2. The V segment lost 4 bases and the J segment 5 bases; nucleotides outside the gene matches: 5. The CDR3 totals 15 residues. Germline assignment: CDR1 MGHRA and CDR2 YSYEKL. In nucleotides, the CDR3 is TGCGCCAGCAGCCCCTTGACTAGCGGGGTAGATACGCAGTATTTT. Translating gives CASSPLTSGVDTQYF.

This rearrangement joins TRBV30 to TRBJ2-5; weak D call: TRBD1 (6 bases). V lost 3 bases, J lost 4 bases, and 15 bases lay in between. The CDR3 runs to 14 residues. Germline V gives CDR1 GTSNPN, CDR2 SVGIG (reference sequence). The CDR3 bases are TGTGCCTGGAGCCCGGACAGAGGGACAGAGACCCAGTACTTC. Translation gives CAWSPDRGTETQYF.

The rearrangement joins TRBV9 to TRBJ2-2, with 9 bases identical to TRBD2. The CDR3 totals 16 residues. From germline, CDR1 is SGDLS and CDR2 YYNGEE. V dropped 3 bases and J dropped 6; count of bases not matched to a gene: 9. The CDR3 DNA reads TGTGCCAGCAGCGAGCGGGAGGCGGGAGTCCCCGGGGAGCTGTTTTTT. Translated, it gives CASSEREAGVPGELFF.

This clone was counted a few times. The J gene is TRBJ1-2, the V gene TRBV12-5, with no clear D. Germline CDR1 LGHNT, CDR2 FRNRAP. V was cut by 7 bases and J by 2 bases, with 20 bases left in between. The CDR3 covers 16 residues. CDR3: CASAHSDFFLNYGYTF. The CDR3 DNA is TGTGCTAGTGCCCATTCGGACTTCTTTCTAAACTATGGCTACACCTTC.

Only a few counts were recorded for this clone. The genes are TRBV7-6 and TRBJ1-1; tentative D call: TRBD1 (5 bases). Trimming removed 1 base from V and 5 bases from J, with 14 bases in between. CDR3 length: 15 residues. Germline assignment: CDR1 SGHVS and CDR2 FNYEAQ. CDR3 sequence reads: CASSLGLGEGTEAFF. The CDR3 DNA sequence: TGTGCCAGCAGCTTAGGGCTAGGGGAGGGGACTGAAGCTTTCTTT.

This clone was observed once. V gene TRBV5-4 combines with J gene TRBJ1-2; 8 bases fit TRBD1. V gave up 3 bases and J gave up 4 bases; unmatched junction bases: 2. This CDR3 region has 13 residues. Looked up from germline, CDR1 is SGHNT and CDR2 is YYREEE (reference sequence). CDR3 DNA sequence: TGTGCCAGCAGCTCGACAGGGGTCTATGGCTACACCTTC. It yields the protein CASSSTGVYGYTF.

The chain couples TRBV14 to TRBJ1-1, with 9 bases matching TRBD1. Germline CDR1 SGHDN, CDR2 FVKESK. After removal of 4 bases from V and 1 base from J, the junction contained 10 bases not matched to a gene. This CDR3 has 17 residues. The CDR3 DNA reads as TGTGCCAGCAGCCCCCTCGGACAGGGGCATTCGAACACTGAAGCTTTCTTT. This sequence encodes CASSPLGQGHSNTEAFF.

The chain combines TRBV19 with TRBJ2-5; 12 bases agree with TRBD2. With 4 bases clipped from V and 5 bases from J, the junction kept 5 bases outside the gene matches. CDR3 length: 15 residues. In germline, CDR1 is LNHDA, CDR2 SQIVND (reference sequence). Here the CDR3 DNA reads TGTGCCAGTAGTAGGACTAGCGGGATGGGGGAGACCCAGTACTTC. Translated, it gives CASSRTSGMGETQYF.

The chain employs TRBV2 and TRBJ2-7, with 9 bases aligning to TRBD1. Per germline, CDR1 SNHLY and CDR2 FYNNEI. Trimming took 6 bases from V and 7 from J; bases not matched to a gene: 16. This CDR3 has 16 amino acids. Written as DNA, the CDR3 is TGTGCCAGCAGGGACAGACAGGGGGAAGTCCGGGGGGAGCAGTACTTC. Translation: CASRDRQGEVRGEQYF.

The V call is TRBV28, the J call TRBJ1-5; 9 positions match TRBD1. CDR3 length: 15 amino acids. Germline lookup yields CDR1 MDHEN and CDR2 SYDVKM. Germline trimming cut 5 bases from V and 5 bases from J; bases unmatched to any gene: 7. The CDR3 DNA reads as TGTGCCAGCAGTAGGTCGGGACAGGGTTATCAGCCCCAGCATTTT. This encodes CASSRSGQGYQPQHF. Looking up the rest from reference TRBV28 and TRBJ1-5 gives the full variable domain: DVKVTQSSRYLVKRTGEKVFLECVQDMDHENMFWYRQDPGLGLRLIYFSYDVKMKEKGDIPEGYSVSREKKERFSLILESASTNQTSMYLCASSRSGQGYQPQHFGDGTRLSIL.

The chain carries TRBV30 and TRBJ2-7; the D gene is possibly TRBD1 (6 bases). The CDR3 is 13 residues long. The germline gives CDR1 GTSNPN, CDR2 SVGIG (reference sequence). Trimming removed 0 bases from V and 3 bases from J, with 9 bases in between. CDR3 nucleotide sequence: TGTGCCTGGAGTGTACGACAGGTCTACGAGCAGTACTTC. Protein product: CAWSVRQVYEQYF.

The rearrangement links TRBV2 to TRBJ2-3; D gene ambiguous. CDR1 is SNHLY, CDR2 FYNNEI, per germline. The CDR3 loop spans 13 amino acids. V shed 4 bases and J shed 2 bases, with 7 bases lying between them. The CDR3 reads CASSGLDTDTQYF. As DNA, the CDR3 is TGTGCCAGCAGTGGGCTAGACACAGATACGCAGTATTTT.

The chain couples TRBV28 to TRBJ2-2, with TRBD2 matching 7 bases. CDR1 is MDHEN and CDR2 is SYDVKM in the germline V gene. This CDR3 is built from 14 residues. After removal of 2 bases from V and 8 bases from J, the junction contained 5 bases not matched to a gene. CDR3 nucleotide sequence: TGTGCCAGCAGTTTACCACTAGCGAGGGGGGAGCTGTTTTTT. Protein: CASSLPLARGELFF.

Here the CDR3 reads CASSRGPGGRGELFF. The CDR3 coding sequence is TGTGCCAGCAGCAGAGGCCCCGGGGGACGGGGGGAACTGTTTTTT. The chain recombines TRBV9 with TRBJ1-4, with D maybe TRBD1 (5 bases). This CDR3 is built from 15 residues. CDR1 and CDR2 (germline): SGDLS, YYNGEE. The germline V and J ends were trimmed by 4 bases and 12 bases, with 22 bases remaining between them. Drawing the rest from reference TRBV9 and TRBJ1-4, the complete variable domain is DSGVTQTPKHLITATGQRVTLRCSPRSGDLSVYWYQQSLDQGLQFLIQYYNGEERAKGNILERFSAQQFPDLHSELNLSSLELGDSALYFCASSRGPGGRGELFFGSGTQLSVL.

This clone occurred once. This chain joins TRBV5-1 and TRBJ2-7; D not resolved. The V and J ends lost 5 bases and 2 bases respectively, with 14 bases between them. CDR1 SGHRS and CDR2 YFSETQ come from the germline V gene. The CDR3 runs 14 residues. The CDR3 DNA reads TGCGCCAGCAGGAGAGAACCCGGAGCCTACGAGCAGTACTTC. Translated: CASRREPGAYEQYF. Full variable domain (outside the CDR3, taken from reference TRBV5-1 and TRBJ2-7): KAGVTQTPRYLIKTRGQQVTLSCSPISGHRSVSWYQQTPGQGLQFLFEYFSETQRNKGNFPGRFSGRQFSNSRSEMNVSTLELGDSALYLCASRREPGAYEQYFGPGTRLTVT.

The chain has TRBV21-1 and TRBJ2-2; the DNA was not used to check the table's D call, TRBD2. TRBV21-1 is a listed pseudogene. CDR3 length: 19 amino acids. CDR3 residues: CASSKDGLSTSGSSGELFF. The CDR3 bases are TGTGCCAGCAGCAAAGATGGCTTGTCGACTAGCGGGAGTTCCGGGGAGCTGTTTTTT.

This clone was counted only a few times. The V call is TRBV19, the J call TRBJ2-1; the D is unclear. Germline-derived CDR1 and CDR2 are LNHDA and SQIVND (reference sequence). The CDR3 has 9 residues. The ends were cut back, 7 bases at V and 9 bases at J, with 4 bases in the middle. This CDR3 reads CASNREQFF. CDR3 DNA sequence: TGTGCCAGTAATCGTGAGCAGTTCTTC.

The chain recombines TRBV4-3 with TRBJ2-7; a weak D match, TRBD2 (6 bases). The ends were cut back, 4 bases at V and 0 bases at J, with 16 bases in the middle. Germline lookup yields CDR1 LGHNA and CDR2 YSLEER. The CDR3 consists of 16 residues. In nucleotides, the CDR3 is TGCGCCAGCAGCCGGTCGGCCGGGAGTAGCTCCTACGAGCAGTACTTC. This translates into CASSRSAGSSSYEQYF.

The chain employs TRBV10-3 and TRBJ2-1, with 10 bases aligning to TRBD2. The V and J ends lost 0 bases and 5 bases, in that order; junction bases with no gene match: 1. The CDR3 covers 15 residues. Germline V gene lookup returns CDR1 ENHRY and CDR2 SYGVKD. CDR3 sequence: CAISESGLANNEQFF. Here the CDR3 DNA reads TGTGCCATCAGTGAGTCGGGACTAGCGAACAATGAGCAGTTCTTC.